This T cell receptor beta chain was identified during a study of T cells in narcolepsy. Study conclusions and caveats: Comparing one patient's CSF and blood CD4+ clonotypes highlighted HCRT- and TRIB2-specific autoreactive clonotypes. Blood of same and different patients, but not healthy controls, reportedly held recurring autoreactive clonotypes.

The V gene's germline CDR1 is PRHDT and CDR2 FYEKMQ (reference sequence). Trimming left V 5 bases short and J 0 bases short, with 11 bases between. This CDR3 has 15 residues. Method: immunoSEQ multiplex PCR; TCRdb's copy keeps in-frame clones and lacks some. The sample gives some 23,000 clones, just under 85% of which show up once; 0.7% to 0.75% is in the top ten. With regard to this clone: Its specificity is not known.

Sequenced sample: CD45RA- memory CD4+ T cells from PBMCs. The source of this sequence is a human donor with narcolepsy. The chain recombines TRBV13 with TRBJ1-3; D gene unclear. The CDR3 nucleotides read TGTGCCAGCAGCCCTCCTGGGAGCTCTGGAAACACCATATATTTT. Translation: CASSPPGSSGNTIYF. The variable domain in full, with the rest retrieved from reference TRBV13 and TRBJ1-3, is AAGVIQSPRHLIKEKRETATLKCYPIPRHDTVYWYQQGPGQDPQFLISFYEKMQSDKGSIPDRFSAQQFSDYHSELNMSSLELGDSALYFCASSPPGSSGNTIYFGEGSWLTVV.